A few counts support the clone carrying this T cell receptor beta chain. No antigen is known for it. MiXCR, applied by TCRdb to the 5' RACE reads, yields one record per CDR3 protein. The sample holds 380,000 or so distinct CDR3 sequences, 20% to 25% seen once. The CDR3 has 16 amino acids. Between the trimmed V and J ends, which lost 5 bases and 0 bases, there was a span of 15 bases. The germline V gene has CDR1 MNHEY and CDR2 SMNVEV (reference sequence). These data are taken from a study of CD8 T cells in ankylosing spondylitis. Regarding the study as a whole: Matched synovial fluid from ankylosing spondylitis patients was reported to be enriched for disease-linked clones. Seven to nine highly homologous variants formed a TCR beta motif that appeared characteristic of ankylosing spondylitis blood.

Material for sequencing was blood, either unsorted or a sorted T cell fraction (not recorded which). This TCR derives from a male donor with ankylosing spondylitis or in good health (not recorded which). This rearrangement joins TRBV27 to TRBJ2-3; possibly TRBD1 for D (6 bases). CDR3 sequence: CASSPLGDTSTDTQYF. The DNA for the CDR3 is TGTGCCAGCAGTCCCCTTGGGGACACCAGCACAGATACGCAGTATTTT.